This T cell receptor (beta chain) stems from a study of T cells after yellow fever vaccination (dated by TCRdb to about 2019). Concerning the study at large: Libraries from fractions with low cell numbers were prepared with the SMART-Seq v4 Ultra Low Input RNA kit. To follow T-cell clones before and after primary and booster YFV17D yellow fever vaccination, bulk TCR alpha and beta repertoires were sequenced over time. Two healthy male donors, one aged 18 to 30 and one aged 30 to 40 years, made up the cohort. Bulk PBMC replicates and cell subsets were isolated from blood drawn at multiple timepoints before and after both primary and secondary immunization. General conclusions and limits of the study: Because only a couple of donors were included in the study, the extent to which the findings can be generalized is limited. Because abundant contaminating clonotypes from the bulk population could be contained in FACS-sorted repertoires, computational filtering was required. After the booster, most of the clones that had expanded following primary vaccination were detected again (almost 98% of CD4 and roughly 90% of CD8), which suggests that memory was broadly maintained. Compared with the primary T-cell response, the secondary T-cell response was faster but weaker, reaching its peak on day 5 rather than on day 15. A small fraction of clonotypes showed up in both the CD4 and CD8 compartments, probably as a result of convergent recombination.

On this clonotype itself: Its antigen is unknown. No clone much larger than this one lies a single base away; base qualities are absent.

The sequencer was an Illumina NovaSeq 6000. TCR cDNA was synthesized by 5'RACE template switching, which introduced a universal primer site and unique molecular identifiers. Priming of cDNA synthesis was performed from both the TCR alpha and TCR beta constant segments. Libraries were amplified in two PCR steps, with sample barcodes and sequencing adapters added in the second step. Sequencing of libraries was done on Illumina HiSeq 2500 (2x100 bp) or NovaSeq (2x150 bp). Per the original workflow: MIGEC handled demultiplexing of reads and collapsing into UMI consensus sequences, while MiXCR performed V(D)J alignment. Using edgeR on replicate PBMC samples, clonotypes were called vaccine-responding if FDR was below 0.01 and the log2 fold change was above 5 up to day 15. Bulk clonotypes were assigned CD4 or CD8 identity according to which sequenced CD4 or CD8 repertoire held them at higher abundance. TCRdb trimmed public reads at Q25 via fastp, called clones via MiXCR and kept in-frame beta chains. Each entry is one CDR3 protein sequence, shown with its most common DNA and genes. TCRdb's processing, not the authors', yielded these V and J calls. This sample comprises 300,000 to 400,000 distinct CDR3 sequences, approximately 4.2% of them detected only once. The leading ten clones occupy more than 20% of the sample.

The treatment or condition label of this sample denotes: live attenuated yellow fever vaccine strain. At each blood-draw timepoint, two biological replicates of bulk PBMCs were obtained. PBMCs were isolated from peripheral blood using a standard Ficoll-Paque protocol. TriZol was used to extract RNA from bulk PBMCs, from CD4 and CD8 fractions, and from dextramer-positive and dextramer-negative fractions. The CDR3 sequence holds 15 residues, the cysteine and phenylalanine included. Only the CDR3 portion is preserved as DNA: 45 bases, with reading frame beginning at the first base. V is cut by 7 bases and J by 0 bases, and the space between the germline ends is 13 bases.

The sample consisted of PBMCs, taken 5 days after the yellow fever booster vaccination. This receptor was identified in a man aged 18 to 29 who received the YFV17D yellow fever vaccine. This chain joins TRBV12-3 or TRBV12-4 to TRBJ2-1; perhaps TRBD2 is the D gene, with 6 bases matching. CDR3 region: CASTRRVGSYNEQFF. The nucleotides are TGTGCCAGCACCCGGAGGGTGGGCTCCTACAATGAGCAGTTCTTC.